This T cell receptor beta chain derives from a study of blood T cell repertoires in COVID-19. Across the whole study: COVID-19 samples from acute and convalescent phases originated in the United States, Italy and Spain. T cells, B-cell-depleted T cells, or PBMCs supplied cDNA or gDNA.

V was cut by 8 bases and J by 4 bases, with 11 bases left in between. This CDR3 comprises 13 residues. Germline V gene sequence: CDR1 SEHNR, CDR2 FQNEAQ (reference sequence). Study processing details: Nucleated cell number was recorded as an estimate derived from reference gene primer amplification. Clones were sequenced by immunoSEQ multiplex PCR, and TCRdb holds only the in-frame ones, with some missing. V, J and clone size are taken as reported in that table, and D and trimming were inferred from the DNA itself. In the table there are tens of thousands of clones, roughly 82% of which are singletons.

The V and J genes are TRBV7-9 and TRBJ1-4, with unresolved D. The sequence was obtained from a woman of 80 years or more with acute or convalescent COVID-19. Sequenced sample: peripheral blood. This CDR3 is CASRRGGNEKLFF. The CDR3 nucleotides are TGTGCCAGCCGGCGGGGAGGTAATGAAAAACTGTTTTTT.